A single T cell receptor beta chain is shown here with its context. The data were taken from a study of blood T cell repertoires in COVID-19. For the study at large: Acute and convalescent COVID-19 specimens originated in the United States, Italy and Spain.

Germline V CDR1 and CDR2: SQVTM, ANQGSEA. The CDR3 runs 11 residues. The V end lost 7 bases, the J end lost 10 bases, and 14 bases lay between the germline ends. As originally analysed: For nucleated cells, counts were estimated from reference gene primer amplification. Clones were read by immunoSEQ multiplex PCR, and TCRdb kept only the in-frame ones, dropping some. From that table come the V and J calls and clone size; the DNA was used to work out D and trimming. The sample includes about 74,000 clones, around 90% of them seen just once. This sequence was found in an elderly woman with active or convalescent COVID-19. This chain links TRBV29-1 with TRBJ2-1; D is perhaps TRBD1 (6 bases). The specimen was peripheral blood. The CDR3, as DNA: TGCAGCGCAGGGGCGACTGGAGAGCAGTTCTTC. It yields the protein CSAGATGEQFF.